A selection of T cell receptor beta chains follows, all from one sample in a study of blood T cell repertoires in COVID-19. Produced via immunoSEQ multiplex PCR; TCRdb's table is partial and in-frame only. The sample holds 450,000 to 500,000 clones, roughly 85% seen once. The sequenced material came from peripheral blood. These receptor sequences come from a human donor in a cohort sampled during active COVID-19. CDR3s include the opening cysteine and the closing phenylalanine or tryptophan. D genes are given only for firm matches. Only part of the rows carry a size: once, few, many, or a class if the clone is expanded.

D | size | J | V | CDR3 | DNA
. | . | TRBJ2-1 | TRBV3-1/TRBV3-2 | CASSQGVRAPYNEQFF | TGTGCCAGCAGCCAAGGGGTGAGGGCCCCCTACAATGAGCAGTTCTTC
. | . | TRBJ1-1 | TRBV27 | CASSLYRGRERTEAFF | TGTGCCAGCAGTTTATATCGAGGCAGGGAAAGAACTGAAGCTTTCTTT
. | . | TRBJ1-1 | TRBV28 | CASSLHRAYTEAFF | TGTGCCAGCAGTTTACACAGGGCTTACACTGAAGCTTTCTTT
TRBD1 | . | TRBJ2-3 | TRBV6-6 | CASSRQGRSGTDTQYF | TGTGCCAGCAGTCGACAGGGTCGCTCTGGGACAGATACGCAGTATTTT
TRBD1 | . | TRBJ1-5 | TRBV19 | CASSLRTGGSGNQPQHF | TGTGCCAGTAGTCTTCGGACAGGGGGAAGCGGCAATCAGCCCCAGCATTTT
. | . | TRBJ2-7 | TRBV30 | CAWSVPNRNLYEQYF | TGTGCCTGGAGTGTACCCAACAGGAATCTTTACGAGCAGTACTTC
. | . | TRBJ2-1 | TRBV19 | CASSRSASGLAPGNEQFF | TGTGCCAGTAGTCGCTCTGCAAGCGGCCTAGCCCCGGGCAATGAGCAGTTCTTC
. | . | TRBJ2-5 | TRBV5-1 | CASSLGTGRETQYF | TGCGCCAGCAGCTTGGGGACTGGAAGGGAGACCCAGTACTTC
TRBD1 | . | TRBJ1-4 | TRBV7-9 | CASSQYRDRRFEKLFF | TGTGCCAGCAGCCAGTACCGGGACAGGAGATTTGAAAAACTGTTTTTT
TRBD1 | . | TRBJ2-5 | TRBV7-8 | CASSLKTGAQETQYF | TGTGCCAGCAGCTTGAAGACAGGGGCCCAAGAGACCCAGTACTTC
. | . | TRBJ1-3 | TRBV5-1 | CASGHPGSGNTIYF | TGCGCCAGCGGCCATCCGGGGTCTGGAAACACCATATATTTT
TRBD1 | . | TRBJ1-1 | TRBV27 | CASSSPGGYTEAFF | TGTGCCAGCAGTTCTCCAGGGGGCTACACTGAAGCTTTCTTT
. | . | TRBJ2-1 | TRBV7-2 | CASSSASAVSYNEQFF | TGTGCCAGCAGCTCGGCTAGCGCAGTCTCCTACAATGAGCAGTTCTTC
TRBD1 | once | TRBJ1-1 | TRBV19 | CATLPMGQGATEAFF | TGTGCCACCCTACCCATGGGACAGGGGGCAACTGAAGCTTTCTTT
. | . | TRBJ1-1 | TRBV29-1 | CSVEFDRKAFF | TGCAGCGTTGAATTCGACAGGAAAGCTTTCTTT
TRBD1 | . | TRBJ1-3 | TRBV9 | CASSVVPGQGGGGNTIYF | TGTGCCAGCAGCGTTGTCCCGGGACAGGGAGGAGGGGGAAACACCATATATTTT
. | . | TRBJ2-2 | TRBV7-3 | CASSFSHAGELFF | TGTGCCAGCAGCTTCTCACATGCCGGGGAGCTGTTTTTT
TRBD1 | . | TRBJ1-1 | TRBV20-1 | CSASIGQGSYRAFF | TGCAGTGCTAGTATAGGACAGGGTTCATATCGAGCTTTCTTT
. | . | TRBJ2-1 | TRBV19 | CASSLGDFDNEQFF | TGTGCCAGTAGCCTAGGGGACTTTGACAATGAGCAGTTCTTC
. | . | TRBJ2-1 | TRBV11-2 | CASSPRGAYNEQFF | TGTGCCAGCAGCCCCCGCGGGGCCTACAATGAGCAGTTCTTC
TRBD2 | . | TRBJ2-4 | TRBV6-2/TRBV6-3 | CASSYSSGGAEDIQYF | TGTGCCAGCAGTTACTCTAGCGGGGGGGCGGAGGACATTCAGTACTTC
TRBD2 | once | TRBJ2-7 | TRBV10-3 | CAISGGGVEIKVYEQYF | TGTGCCATCAGTGGGGGGGGTGTCGAAATTAAGGTCTACGAGCAGTACTTC
. | medium-sized | TRBJ1-1 | TRBV16 | CASSQSSRGETEAFF | TGTGCCAGCAGCCAATCGTCACGGGGGGAGACTGAAGCTTTCTTT
. | . | TRBJ2-7 | TRBV6-6 | CASSSGIPVGQYF | TGTGCCAGCAGTTCAGGGATTCCGGTCGGGCAGTACTTC
. | . | TRBJ1-2 | TRBV6-1 | CASSEPSANYGYTF | TGTGCCAGCAGTGAGCCGTCCGCGAACTATGGCTACACCTTC
TRBD2 | . | TRBJ2-7 | TRBV20-1 | CSASVPSGIIHEQYF | TGCAGTGCTAGTGTGCCTAGCGGGATAATCCACGAGCAGTACTTC
TRBD1 | few | TRBJ1-6 | TRBV4-1 | CASSRLVLTGTDNSPLHF | TGCGCCAGCAGCCGACTGGTACTTACCGGGACAGATAATTCACCCCTCCACTTT
. | . | TRBJ2-5 | TRBV5-1 | CASSLRGQETQYF | TGCGCCAGCAGCTTGAGGGGACAAGAGACCCAGTACTTC
. | . | TRBJ2-7 | TRBV6-1 | CASSEKGPPLSYEQYF | TGTGCCAGCAGTGAAAAGGGGCCACCCCTCTCCTACGAGCAGTACTTC
. | . | TRBJ1-1 | TRBV11-2 | CASSSLSGGGNTEAFF | TGTGCCAGCAGCTCCCTTTCGGGGGGTGGGAACACTGAAGCTTTCTTT
TRBD1 | few | TRBJ1-3 | TRBV4-1 | CASSQDSQGAKGGNTIYF | TGCGCCAGCAGCCAAGATTCACAGGGGGCCAAGGGTGGAAACACCATATATTTT
TRBD1 | . | TRBJ2-2 | TRBV7-3 | CASSPGRTGAGTGELFF | TGTGCCAGCAGCCCAGGCCGGACAGGGGCGGGGACCGGGGAGCTGTTTTTT
TRBD1 | . | TRBJ2-4 | TRBV9 | CASSVGDSLTKNIQYF | TGTGCCAGCAGCGTAGGGGACAGTCTAACCAAAAACATTCAGTACTTC
TRBD2 | . | TRBJ2-1 | TRBV19 | CASSIGGIEQFF | TGTGCCAGTAGCATCGGGGGGATTGAGCAGTTCTTC